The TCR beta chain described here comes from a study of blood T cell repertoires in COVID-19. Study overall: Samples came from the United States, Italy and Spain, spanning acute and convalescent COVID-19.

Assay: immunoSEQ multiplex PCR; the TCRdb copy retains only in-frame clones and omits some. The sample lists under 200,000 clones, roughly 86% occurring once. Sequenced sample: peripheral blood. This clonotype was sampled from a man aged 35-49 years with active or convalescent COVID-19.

The CDR3 nucleotides are TGTGCCAGCAGTTACGTTGGGGGGCAGCCCCAGCATTTT. It specifies CASSYVGGQPQHF. The rearrangement links TRBV6-2 or TRBV6-3 to TRBJ1-5, with a possible D match to TRBD1 (5 bases). Germline V gene data show CDR1 as MNHEY and CDR2 as SVGEGT. The V end lost 2 bases, the J end lost 7 bases, and 9 bases lay between the germline ends. The CDR3 covers 13 residues.